The T cell receptor (beta chain) described here comes from a study of blood T cell repertoires in COVID-19. TCRdb's table, derived via immunoSEQ multiplex PCR, lists solely in-frame clones and lacks some. The table lists a few hundred thousand clones, approximately 87% of them singletons. Per germline, CDR1 SGHRS and CDR2 YFSETQ. The CDR3 consists of 16 residues. J was trimmed by 4 bases and V by 4 bases; bases with no gene match: 10. The clonotype was recovered from a woman in her forties or fifties who had recovered from COVID-19. The chain is built from TRBV5-1 and TRBJ2-5, with 10 bases aligning to TRBD2. The sequencing input was PBMCs or T cells enriched from blood (not recorded which). CDR3 in amino acids: CASSVSGTSVGETQYF. In nucleotides, the CDR3 is TGCGCCAGCAGCGTGAGTGGGACTAGCGTCGGAGAGACCCAGTACTTC.